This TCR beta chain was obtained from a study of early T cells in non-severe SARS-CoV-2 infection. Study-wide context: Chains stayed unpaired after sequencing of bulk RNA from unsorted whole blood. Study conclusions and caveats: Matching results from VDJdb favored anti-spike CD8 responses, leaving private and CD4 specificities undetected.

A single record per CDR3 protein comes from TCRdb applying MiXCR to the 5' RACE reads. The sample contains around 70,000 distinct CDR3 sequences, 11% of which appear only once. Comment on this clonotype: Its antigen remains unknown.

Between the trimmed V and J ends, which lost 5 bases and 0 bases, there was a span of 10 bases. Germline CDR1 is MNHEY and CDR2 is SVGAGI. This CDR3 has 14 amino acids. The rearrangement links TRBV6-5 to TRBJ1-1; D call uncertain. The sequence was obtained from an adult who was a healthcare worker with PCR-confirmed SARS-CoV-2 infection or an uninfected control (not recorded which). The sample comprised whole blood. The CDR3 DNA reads TGTGCCAGCAGTGTTTCCCGCATGAACACTGAAGCTTTCTTT. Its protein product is CASSVSRMNTEAFF.